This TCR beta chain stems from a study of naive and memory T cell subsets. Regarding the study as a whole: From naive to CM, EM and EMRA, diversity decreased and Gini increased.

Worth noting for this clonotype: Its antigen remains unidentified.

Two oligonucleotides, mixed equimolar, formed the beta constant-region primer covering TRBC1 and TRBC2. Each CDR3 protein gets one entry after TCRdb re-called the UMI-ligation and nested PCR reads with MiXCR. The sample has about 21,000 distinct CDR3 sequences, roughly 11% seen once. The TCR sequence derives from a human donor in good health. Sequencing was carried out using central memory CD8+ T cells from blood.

The CDR3 DNA reads as TGTGCCAGCAGCTTAGTTTCCGCAAGTTTGGGACTTGAGACCCAGTACTTC. It codes for CASSLVSASLGLETQYF. The chain links TRBV7-9 to TRBJ2-5; maybe TRBD2 (6 bases). The germline V gene has CDR1 SEHNR and CDR2 FQNEAQ (reference sequence). This CDR3 is 17 amino acids long. The germline V and J ends were trimmed by 1 base and 5 bases, with 20 bases remaining between them. The full variable domain, rest sourced from reference TRBV7-9 and TRBJ2-5, is DTGVSQNPRHKITKRGQNVTFRCDPISEHNRLYWYRQTLGQGPEFLTYFQNEAQLEKSRLLSDRFSAERPKGSFSTLEIQRTEQGDSAMYLCASSLVSASLGLETQYFGPGTRLLVL.